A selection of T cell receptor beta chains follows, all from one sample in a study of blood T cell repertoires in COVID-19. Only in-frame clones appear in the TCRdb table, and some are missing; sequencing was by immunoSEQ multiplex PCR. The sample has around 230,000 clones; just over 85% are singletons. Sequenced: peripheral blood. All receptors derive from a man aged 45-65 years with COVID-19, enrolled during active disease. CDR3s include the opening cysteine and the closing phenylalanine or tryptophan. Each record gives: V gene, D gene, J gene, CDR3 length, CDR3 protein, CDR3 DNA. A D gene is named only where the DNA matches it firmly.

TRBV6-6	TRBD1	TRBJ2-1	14	CASSYTGQGNEQFF	TGTGCCAGCAGTTATACGGGACAGGGCAATGAGCAGTTCTTC
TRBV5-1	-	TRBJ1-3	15	CASSLQGISGNTIYF	TGCGCCAGCAGCTTGCAGGGGATCTCTGGAAACACCATATATTTT
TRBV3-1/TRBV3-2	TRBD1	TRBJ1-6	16	CASSSTGSSYNSPLHF	TGTGCCAGCAGCTCGACAGGGAGCTCCTATAATTCACCCCTCCACTTT
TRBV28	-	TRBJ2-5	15	CASSPGVGGAETQYF	TGTGCCAGCAGCCCAGGGGTTGGGGGTGCAGAGACCCAGTACTTC
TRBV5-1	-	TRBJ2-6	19	CASSLVGRSDETGANVLTF	TGCGCCAGCAGCTTGGTAGGTCGGAGCGACGAGACTGGGGCCAACGTCCTGACTTTC
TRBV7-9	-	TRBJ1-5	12	CASSLVNQPQHF	TGTGCCAGCAGCTTAGTAAATCAGCCCCAGCATTTT
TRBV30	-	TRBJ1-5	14	CAWSVHDGGQPQHF	TGTGCCTGGAGTGTACATGACGGCGGTCAGCCCCAGCATTTT
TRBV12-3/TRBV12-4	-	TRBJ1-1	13	CASSLKGDTEAFF	TGTGCCAGCAGTTTGAAAGGGGACACTGAAGCTTTCTTT
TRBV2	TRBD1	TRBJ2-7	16	CASRGQGTIRFYEQYF	TGTGCCAGCAGGGGACAGGGGACGATACGGTTCTACGAGCAGTACTTC
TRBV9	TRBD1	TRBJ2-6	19	CASSAYPGGIPVGANVLTF	TGTGCCAGCAGCGCCTATCCAGGGGGCATCCCTGTTGGGGCCAACGTCCTGACTTTC
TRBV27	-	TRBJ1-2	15	CASSTVSEGNYGYTF	TGTGCCAGCAGCACCGTTTCTGAGGGTAACTATGGCTACACCTTC
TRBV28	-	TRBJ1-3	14	CATWGGGRGNTIYF	TGTGCCACCTGGGGGGGAGGCAGGGGAAACACCATATATTTT
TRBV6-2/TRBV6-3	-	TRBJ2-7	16	CASSFRQLVRAYEQYF	TGTGCCAGCAGTTTCCGCCAGCTAGTGAGGGCGTACGAGCAGTACTTC